These 10 T cell receptor beta chains share one sample of origin, sequenced in a study of blood T cells in healthy people across ages. Using a J-beta primer mix together with a sample-barcoded 5' primer, a second PCR was run for roughly 7 to 11 cycles. MiXCR was run by TCRdb on the 5' RACE reads, yielding one entry per CDR3 protein. Of about a million distinct CDR3 sequences listed, just over 50% were seen once; the top ten hold over 20%. What was sequenced was blood. These receptors originate from a woman aged 55-69 years in good health.

V usage is TRBV20-1 and J usage is TRBJ2-1, with 13 bases matching TRBD2. The CDR3 is 16 amino acids. V shed 3 bases, J shed 5 bases, and the junction held 7 bases outside the gene matches. CDR1 and CDR2 from the germline V gene are DFQATT and SNEGSKA (reference sequence). The CDR3 loop is CSASSPLAGGDNEQFF. CDR3 nucleotide sequence: TGCAGTGCTAGTTCTCCACTAGCGGGGGGGGACAATGAGCAGTTCTTC.

In this sample, this clonotype turned up a few times. The chain has TRBV12-3 or TRBV12-4 and TRBJ2-7; 7 bases are shared with TRBD1. The CDR3 runs 12 residues. Losses at the gene ends were 7 bases for V and 1 base for J; bases not matched to a gene: 1. CDR3 loop: CASTRGSYEQYF. The CDR3 DNA reads as TGTGCCAGCACCAGGGGGTCCTACGAGCAGTACTTC.

The sample holds a few counts of this clonotype. This chain connects TRBV10-3 to TRBJ2-3, with 7 bases identical to TRBD1. Germline CDR1 is ENHRY and CDR2 is SYGVKD. The CDR3 contains 11 residues. Trimming at V came to 8 bases and at J to 4 bases, leaving 0 bases not matched to a gene. The CDR3, as DNA: TGTGCCATCCAGGGGGCAGATACGCAGTATTTT. Its translation: CAIQGADTQYF.

The V call is TRBV2, the J call TRBJ2-1; 9 nucleotides align to TRBD2. The J call may be faulty, since TRBJ2-7 better matches the DNA end. CDR1 is SNHLY, CDR2 FYNNEI, per germline. The length of the CDR3 is 13 residues. Here the CDR3 reads CASSRSGSSEQYF. CDR3 in DNA: TGTGCCAGCAGTCGTAGCGGGAGTAGCGAGCAGTACTTC.

The rearrangement links TRBV7-9 to TRBJ2-7, with D perhaps assigned TRBD1 or TRBD2 (6 bases each). Germline lookup yields CDR1 SEHNR and CDR2 FQNEAQ (reference sequence). The CDR3 sequence is 17 residues long. The V and J ends lost 5 bases and 1 base respectively, with 21 bases between them. The CDR3 DNA is TGTGCCAGCAGCGGGTGGGTTACGGGGGACACTTCCTACGAGCAGTACTTC. It translates to CASSGWVTGDTSYEQYF.

The genes are TRBV7-2 and TRBJ2-5; tentatively, D is TRBD1 or TRBD2 (5 bases each). The CDR3 length is 15 residues. Between the trimmed V and J ends, which lost 5 bases and 5 bases, there was a span of 18 bases. The germline gives CDR1 SGHTA, CDR2 FQGNSA. The CDR3 DNA follows: TGTGCCAGCAGCGTTAGCCAGGGACGGATCGAGACCCAGTACTTC. It is translated as CASSVSQGRIETQYF.

A word on this clonotype: At one of its ends the junction is not consistent with the germline gene, which may arise from a read error. This rearrangement joins TRBV4-2 to TRBJ1-2, with 10 bases fitting TRBD1. The CDR3 contains 14 residues. Germline CDR1 LGHNA, CDR2 YNFKEQ. This CDR3 is CASSGGRDRGGFTF. CDR3 nucleotide sequence: TGTGCCAGCAGCGGGGGCCGGGACAGGGGAGGCTTCACCTTC.

The chain recombines TRBV29-1 with TRBJ1-1; D may be TRBD1 (6 bases). Deletions cut 5 bases from V and 2 bases from J, with 15 bases between. The germline V gene encodes CDR1 SQVTM and CDR2 ANQGSEA. The CDR3 loop spans 14 amino acids. The DNA for the CDR3 is TGCAGCGTTAGCAGGGGACTCCCAAACACTGAAGCTTTCTTT. This sequence encodes CSVSRGLPNTEAFF. Supplemented by reference TRBV29-1 and TRBJ1-1, the full variable domain reads SAVISQKPSRDICQRGTSLTIQCQVDSQVTMMFWYRQQPGQSLTLIATANQGSEATYESGFVIDKFPISRPNLTFSTLTVSNMSPEDSSIYLCSVSRGLPNTEAFFGQGTRLTVV.

This clonotype was seen repeatedly, ten times or more. The V call is TRBV28, the J call TRBJ2-1, with 7 bases aligning to TRBD2. CDR3 size: 14 residues. Unmatched junction bases numbered 3, after V lost 3 bases and J lost 4 bases. Germline CDR1 and CDR2: MDHEN and SYDVKM. CDR3 sequence reads: CASSFQRDYNEQFF. The DNA of the CDR3 is TGTGCCAGCAGTTTTCAGCGGGATTACAATGAGCAGTTCTTC. The whole variable domain, remainder taken from reference TRBV28 and TRBJ2-1, is DVKVTQSSRYLVKRTGEKVFLECVQDMDHENMFWYRQDPGLGLRLIYFSYDVKMKEKGDIPEGYSVSREKKERFSLILESASTNQTSMYLCASSFQRDYNEQFFGPGTRLTVL.

The chain uses TRBV25-1 and TRBJ2-6; D ambiguous. The germline gives CDR1 MGHDK, CDR2 SYGVNS. V lost 1 base and J lost 2, with 6 bases in between. There are 15 residues in the CDR3. CDR3 sequence (DNA): TGTGCCAGCAGTGAATGGGCCCCTGGGGCCAACGTCCTGACTTTC. Its protein is CASSEWAPGANVLTF. The complete variable domain, with remaining parts taken from reference TRBV25-1 and TRBJ2-6, reads EADIYQTPRYLVIGTGKKITLECSQTMGHDKMYWYQQDPGMELHLIHYSYGVNSTEKGDLSSESTVSRIRTEHFPLTLESARPSHTSQYLCASSEWAPGANVLTFGAGSRLTVL.